What follows are 29 T cell receptor beta chains derived from one specimen sequenced in a study of blood T cell repertoires in COVID-19. The protocol was immunoSEQ multiplex PCR, while the TCRdb copy is restricted to in-frame clones and leaves out a portion. This table has fewer than 200,000 clones, roughly 84% appearing once. The sample consisted of PBMCs or T cells enriched from blood (not recorded which). All receptors derive from a woman aged 30 to 39 who had been exposed to COVID-19.

V gene TRBV4-3 combines with J gene TRBJ2-1, with TRBD1 as a possible D gene (6 bases). Germline assignment: CDR1 LGHNA and CDR2 YSLEER. Trimming shortened V by 0 bases and J by 3 bases, and 12 bases separated the two germline ends. CDR3 length: 16 residues. The CDR3 spells CASSQEGGLDYNEQFF. The CDR3 coding sequence is TGCGCCAGCAGCCAAGAAGGGGGTTTGGACTACAATGAGCAGTTCTTC.

This clone came up once. The rearrangement links TRBV6-5 to TRBJ1-1; 9 nucleotides line up with TRBD1. Germline V gene sequence: CDR1 MNHEY, CDR2 SVGAGI. Unmatched junction bases numbered 12, after V lost 4 bases and J lost 12 bases. This CDR3 has 14 amino acids. The CDR3 DNA follows: TGTGCCAGCAGTTCCAGAAACAGGGGGCTGTTGACTTTCTTT. Translating it yields CASSSRNRGLLTFF.

The chain employs TRBV6-5 and TRBJ1-1; 8 nucleotides align to TRBD1. V was pared by 0 bases and J by 4 bases, with 7 bases of the junction left unmatched. The CDR3 loop spans 16 amino acids. CDR1 and CDR2 from the germline V gene are MNHEY and SVGAGI. CDR3 sequence: CASSYSPGGGGTEAFF. CDR3 nucleotide sequence: TGTGCCAGCAGTTACTCTCCAGGGGGCGGTGGCACTGAAGCTTTCTTT.

V and J are TRBV7-6 and TRBJ1-1; D uncertain. The CDR3 length is 15 residues. Germline V gene sequence: CDR1 SGHVS, CDR2 FNYEAQ. Trimming took off 5 bases at V and 1 base at J, with 14 bases between the two ends. The CDR3 DNA is TGTGCCAGCAGCCTCGGGGTTGTCGGGAACACTGAAGCTTTCTTT. It codes for CASSLGVVGNTEAFF.

This chain connects TRBV11-2 to TRBJ2-3; 10 nucleotides align to TRBD2. The CDR3 spans 16 residues. Germline CDR1 and CDR2: SGHAT and FQNNGV. J was trimmed by 7 bases and V by 5 bases; bases with no gene match: 12. As DNA, the CDR3 is TGTGCCAGCAGCAAAATAGCGGGGGGTGCGGTCCATACGCAGTATTTT. It specifies CASSKIAGGAVHTQYF.

This chain joins TRBV7-6 and TRBJ2-2; no clear D gene. CDR3 length: 13 residues. Germline V gives CDR1 SGHVS, CDR2 FNYEAQ. Trimming left V 5 bases short and J 5 bases short, with 9 bases between. The CDR3 region is CASSQLKTGELFF. The CDR3 DNA reads TGTGCCAGCAGCCAACTCAAGACCGGGGAGCTGTTTTTT.

The chain couples TRBV27 to TRBJ2-1; the match to TRBD2 covers 11 bases. Germline loops: CDR1 MNHEY, CDR2 SMNVEV (reference sequence). This CDR3 has 13 residues. The J segment lost 7 bases and the V segment lost 8 bases, leaving 4 bases of the junction unmatched. This CDR3 reads CASSTSGENEQFF. The CDR3 DNA reads as TGTGCCAGCTCGACTAGCGGGGAAAATGAGCAGTTCTTC.

This clone appeared once. The CDR3 nucleotides read TGTGCCCCGCGGGGGACAGGGGCGTCCACGGTCTATGGCTACACCTTC. Translated, it gives CAPRGTGASTVYGYTF. The genes are TRBV7-2 and TRBJ1-2; 10 bases are shared with TRBD1. V lost 11 bases, J lost 4 bases, and 16 bases stayed unmatched. This CDR3 has 16 amino acids. Germline lookup yields CDR1 SGHTA and CDR2 FQGNSA.

V and J are TRBV2 and TRBJ2-2; maybe TRBD2 (6 bases). The germline V and J ends were trimmed by 4 bases and 6 bases, with 18 bases remaining between them. In germline, CDR1 is SNHLY, CDR2 FYNNEI. The CDR3 consists of 16 residues. Here the CDR3 reads CASSAGGYEAAGELFF. The CDR3 DNA follows: TGTGCCAGCAGTGCCGGGGGTTATGAGGCCGCCGGGGAGCTGTTTTTT.

The genes are TRBV11-2 and TRBJ2-7; a weak D match, TRBD1 (5 bases). This CDR3 is 15 amino acids long. Germline CDR1 SGHAT, CDR2 FQNNGV. The ends were cut back, 5 bases at V and 2 bases at J, with 16 bases in the middle. CDR3 sequence reads: CASSPDLTRAYEQYF. The CDR3 nucleotides read TGTGCCAGCAGCCCGGACCTGACCAGGGCCTACGAGCAGTACTTC. Combining the CDR3 with reference TRBV11-2 and TRBJ2-7 gives the whole variable domain EAGVAQSPRYKIIEKRQSVAFWCNPISGHATLYWYQQILGQGPKLLIQFQNNGVVDDSQLPKDRFSAERLKGVDSTLKIQPAKLEDSAVYLCASSPDLTRAYEQYFGPGTRLTVT.

The chain has TRBV27 and TRBJ1-6; 10 nucleotides align to TRBD1. Trimming cost V 6 bases and J 6 bases; bases outside gene matches: 11. The germline V gene has CDR1 MNHEY and CDR2 SMNVEV (reference sequence). The CDR3 covers 17 residues. CDR3 sequence (DNA): TGTGCCAGCAGGCGACAGGGGGCGGGCTTCCCTAATTCACCCCTCCACTTT. This sequence encodes CASRRQGAGFPNSPLHF.

The J gene is TRBJ2-2, the V gene TRBV2; TRBD1 matches at 9 bases. The V gene end was trimmed by 7 bases and the J gene end by 6 bases; junction bases not matched to a gene: 6. Looked up from germline, CDR1 is SNHLY and CDR2 is FYNNEI. CDR3 length: 14 amino acids. Here the CDR3 DNA reads TGTGCCAGCATGACGGGACAGGGACCCGGGGAGCTGTTTTTT. Its protein product is CASMTGQGPGELFF.

The chain joins TRBV7-9 to TRBJ1-2; TRBD1 matches 8 bases. This CDR3 has 14 amino acids. From germline, CDR1 is SEHNR and CDR2 FQNEAQ (reference sequence). V was clipped by 1 base and J by 4 bases; unmatched bases: 2. The CDR3 loop is CASSLDTGGYGYTF. The CDR3 DNA is TGTGCCAGCAGCTTAGATACAGGGGGCTATGGCTACACCTTC.

The chain joins TRBV6-5 to TRBJ1-2; D uncertain. The CDR3 runs to 10 residues. Deletions cut 10 bases from V and 4 bases from J, with 7 bases between. Germline lookup yields CDR1 MNHEY and CDR2 SVGAGI. CDR3 DNA: TGTGCCACGGGGAGCTATGGCTACACCTTC. Translated: CATGSYGYTF.

V gene TRBV30 combines with J gene TRBJ1-6; no firm D call. This CDR3 is built from 14 residues. The germline gives CDR1 GTSNPN, CDR2 SVGIG (reference sequence). Trimming took 3 bases from V and 10 from J, leaving 16 bases between them. CDR3 nucleotide sequence: TGTGCCTGGAGAGCTCCGAGCGGAGGGTCACCCCTCCACTTT. It yields the protein CAWRAPSGGSPLHF.

The chain uses TRBV12-3 or TRBV12-4 and TRBJ1-5; D call uncertain. The CDR3 is 12 amino acids. Trimming cost V 6 bases and J 4 bases, with 7 bases left between them. The CDR3 nucleotides read TGTGCCAGCAGCAAAGAGAATCAGCCCCAGCATTTT. Protein product: CASSKENQPQHF.

The chain has TRBV19 and TRBJ1-5, with D perhaps matching TRBD1 (5 bases). Germline CDR1 is LNHDA and CDR2 is SQIVND (reference sequence). There are 15 residues in the CDR3. Between the trimmed V and J ends, which lost 3 bases and 0 bases, there was a span of 9 bases. The CDR3: CASSISRDSNQPQHF. The CDR3 coding sequence is TGTGCCAGTAGTATCTCCAGGGATAGCAATCAGCCCCAGCATTTT.

The gene calls are TRBV6-5 and TRBJ1-2, with D possibly matching TRBD1 (6 bases). The ends were cut back, 6 bases at V and 8 bases at J, with 22 bases in the middle. The CDR3 sequence is 15 residues long. Germline V gene lookup returns CDR1 MNHEY and CDR2 SVGAGI. CDR3 region: CASSHTAGAKEGYTF. CDR3 DNA: TGTGCCAGCAGCCATACGGCAGGGGCAAAGGAAGGCTACACCTTC.

The rearrangement uses TRBV7-9 and TRBJ2-1, with 8 bases identical to TRBD1. The junction had 10 bases not matched to a gene; V was cut back by 5 bases and J by 7 bases. This CDR3 spans 15 amino acids. Germline CDR1 is SEHNR and CDR2 is FQNEAQ (reference sequence). CDR3 coding DNA: TGTGCCAGCAGCCCAGGGCAGGGGGCGGGTAATGAGCAGTTCTTC. It encodes CASSPGQGAGNEQFF.

This chain joins TRBV7-2 and TRBJ2-3, with D perhaps TRBD2 (7 bases). Germline loops: CDR1 SGHTA, CDR2 FQGNSA. CDR3 length: 16 residues. With 5 bases removed from V and 2 bases from J, the gap between germline ends came to 17 bases. In DNA, the CDR3 is TGTGCCAGCAGCGTAACCGGGGGGCCGATCACAGATACGCAGTATTTT. Amino acids: CASSVTGGPITDTQYF.

The genes are TRBV7-9 and TRBJ1-1, with TRBD1 matching 7 bases. The V gene's germline CDR1 is SEHNR and CDR2 FQNEAQ (reference sequence). This CDR3 region has 13 residues. V dropped 1 base and J dropped 8; count of bases not matched to a gene: 4. CDR3 residues: CASSLGGGQEAFF. CDR3 DNA: TGTGCCAGCAGCTTAGGAGGGGGACAGGAAGCTTTCTTT.

The V and J genes are TRBV2 and TRBJ2-3; TRBD2 is a possible D gene (7 bases). Germline CDR1 and CDR2: SNHLY and FYNNEI. With 8 bases removed from V and 4 bases from J, the gap between germline ends came to 16 bases. CDR3 length equals 14 residues. The CDR3 sequence: CASPGRGAPDTQYF. Written as DNA, the CDR3 is TGTGCCAGCCCGGGACGGGGGGCCCCAGATACGCAGTATTTT.

J is TRBJ2-3 and V is TRBV6-2 or TRBV6-3; no reliable D call. This CDR3 region has 14 residues. V was cut by 2 bases and J by 2 bases, with 8 bases left in between. The V gene's germline CDR1 is MNHEY and CDR2 SVGEGT. The CDR3 DNA sequence: TGTGCCAGCAGTTACGTACAGTCCACAGATACGCAGTATTTT. Amino acid sequence: CASSYVQSTDTQYF.

This chain joins TRBV6-5 and TRBJ1-4; D is uncertain. Germline V CDR1 and CDR2: MNHEY, SVGAGI. Trimming left V 6 bases short and J 0 bases short, with 8 bases between. The CDR3 is made up of 14 amino acids. As DNA, the CDR3 is TGTGCCAGCAGCTATTCGGCAACTAATGAAAAACTGTTTTTT. This gives the protein CASSYSATNEKLFF.

This clone appeared a single time. J is TRBJ1-6 and V is TRBV7-6; D gene unclear. The CDR3 runs 14 residues. Germline V gene sequence: CDR1 SGHVS, CDR2 FNYEAQ. V gave up 3 bases and J gave up 6 bases, with 9 bases separating them. The CDR3 is CASSLRRANSPLHF. The CDR3 DNA sequence: TGTGCCAGCAGCTTGCGGCGAGCTAATTCACCCCTCCACTTT.

This clone came up once. The chain recombines TRBV19 with TRBJ1-5; 7 bases are shared with TRBD1. The trim removed 7 bases at V and 4 bases at J, leaving 7 bases unmatched. Germline assignment: CDR1 LNHDA and CDR2 SQIVND (reference sequence). This CDR3 has 14 amino acids. The CDR3 nucleotides are TGTGCCAGTATAATGACAGGGAAGAATCAGCCCCAGCATTTT. Its translation: CASIMTGKNQPQHF.

The chain combines TRBV5-6 with TRBJ1-1; D perhaps matches TRBD1 (6 bases). The CDR3 totals 14 residues. V was shortened by 5 bases and J by 2 bases, with 13 bases between the two germline ends. Germline values: CDR1 SGHDT, CDR2 YYEEEE. CDR3 bases: TGTGCCAGCAGAGATGGACAGTTAAACACTGAAGCTTTCTTT. This codes for CASRDGQLNTEAFF.

The chain is built from TRBV6-1 and TRBJ1-2; TRBD1 matches at 9 bases. The CDR3 runs to 15 residues. In germline, CDR1 is MNHNS, CDR2 SASEGT. The junction had 8 bases not matched to a gene; V was cut back by 2 bases and J by 7 bases. The CDR3 is CASSESGTGSIGYTF. CDR3 nucleotide sequence: TGTGCCAGCAGTGAAAGCGGGACAGGGAGCATTGGCTACACCTTC.

The chain has TRBV19 and TRBJ2-7; TRBD1 matches 9 bases. The J segment lost 4 bases and the V segment lost 6 bases, leaving 10 bases of the junction unmatched. Germline assignment: CDR1 LNHDA and CDR2 SQIVND (reference sequence). The CDR3 extends over 15 amino acids. The CDR3 coding sequence is TGTGCCAGTAGCACAACCGGGACAGGGATATACGAGCAGTACTTC. It specifies CASSTTGTGIYEQYF.